The subject of this entry is one TCR beta chain. No antigen is known for it. These data originate in a study of cytomegalovirus exposure and HLA in healthy donors. Looking at the study overall: The study placed about 81% of its roughly 410 genotyped donors in the Caucasian-associated ancestry cluster.

The junction had 11 bases not matched to a gene; V was cut back by 6 bases and J by 2 bases. The CDR3 totals 19 residues. Germline V CDR1 and CDR2: MDHEN, SYDVKM. The PCR employed 60 Vbeta primers together with 13 Jbeta primers. Original processing notes: Later work found around 85 million unique TCR beta chains, with roughly 11 million shared. Measured with immunoSEQ multiplex PCR; TCRdb has only the in-frame clones, and not every one. V and J calls and clone size are as listed in that table; D and trimming were resolved from the DNA. The data show roughly 190,000 clones, with over 80% seen just once and more than 6% held by the top ten. General study points: Researchers reported from a later analysis that most CMV-associated TCR beta chains appeared HLA-restricted. Reports indicated that the classifier achieved high specificity and sensitivity in diagnosing cytomegalovirus status.

The V call is TRBV28, the J call TRBJ2-6; 12 bases align to TRBD1. Input material: PBMCs. The clonotype comes from a man in his forties in good health and CMV-seropositive. The CDR3 region is CASSPPPGQGAPGANVLTF. The DNA of the CDR3 is TGTGCCAGCAGCCCGCCCCCGGGACAGGGGGCCCCTGGGGCCAACGTCCTGACTTTC.